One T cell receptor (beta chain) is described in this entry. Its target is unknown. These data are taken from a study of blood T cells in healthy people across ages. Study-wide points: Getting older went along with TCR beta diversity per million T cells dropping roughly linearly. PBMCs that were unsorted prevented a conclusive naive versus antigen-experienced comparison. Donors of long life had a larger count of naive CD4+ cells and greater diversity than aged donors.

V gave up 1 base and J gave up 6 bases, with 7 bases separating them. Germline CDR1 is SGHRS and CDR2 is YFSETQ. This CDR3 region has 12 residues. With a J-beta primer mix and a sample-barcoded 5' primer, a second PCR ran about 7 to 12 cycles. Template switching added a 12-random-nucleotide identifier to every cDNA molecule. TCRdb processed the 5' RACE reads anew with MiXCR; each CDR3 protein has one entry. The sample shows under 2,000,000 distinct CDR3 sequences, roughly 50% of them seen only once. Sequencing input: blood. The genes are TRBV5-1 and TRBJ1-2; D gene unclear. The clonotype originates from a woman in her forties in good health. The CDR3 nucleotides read TGCGCCAGCAGCTTGACAACGGATGGCTACACCTTC. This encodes CASSLTTDGYTF.